The TCR beta chain under discussion was sequenced for a study of tumor and adjacent non-tumor tissue in lung cancer. The study's findings and limits: Tumor TCR diversity, when higher, was linked to shorter survival. Tumor tissue had significantly higher TCR diversity than normal lung.

A modified ARM-PCR protocol with three rounds of nested PCR amplified TCRbeta. TCRdb reprocessed the multiplex PCR reads with MiXCR, giving one entry per CDR3 protein. Found here are around 140,000 distinct CDR3 sequences, approximately 66% of them singletons; the top ten hold roughly 18%. In regard to this clonotype: The antigen is unknown. This may stem from a read error, because a much larger clone lies one nucleotide away.

No cell sorting was done before RNA was extracted from the tissue. Donors were chemotherapy-naive, newly diagnosed lung cancer surgical patients in China, August–late 2014. The CDR3 contains 16 residues. CDR1 MDHEN and CDR2 SYDVKM come from the germline V gene. The chain combines TRBV28 with TRBJ2-3; TRBD1 agrees at 7 bases. The receptor was derived from a man in his sixties with small cell lung cancer. The sequenced sample was lung tumor tissue. The CDR3 coding sequence is TGTACCAGCAGCCGAGGACAGGATTTACGCACAGATACGCAGTATTTT. Translating gives CTSSRGQDLRTDTQYF.